In this sample, the clone carrying this TCR beta chain turned up many times. Its antigen is not identified. This CDR3 region has 15 residues. Trimming at V came to 6 bases and at J to 4 bases, leaving 5 bases not matched to a gene. The sample belongs to a study of identical twins. Study results and caveats: Clonotypes of the beta chain that were abundant in cord blood carried fewer insertions (memory repertoires showed none).

TCRdb redid the calling of the 5' RACE reads with MiXCR, one entry per CDR3 protein. The table lists roughly 470,000 distinct CDR3 sequences, 13% to 15% of them singletons. Another study also made use of these data, one on yellow fever vaccine responses in identical twins.

This chain links TRBV12-3 or TRBV12-4 with TRBJ2-4; 11 nucleotides align to TRBD2. Specimen: CD4+ T cells sorted from blood. The TCR was taken from a woman aged 18-29 years in good health. CDR3 bases: TGTGCCAGCAGGTCGGGACTAGCGGAGAAAAACATTCAGTACTTC. Its protein product is CASRSGLAEKNIQYF.